This T cell receptor (beta chain) was documented in a study of a mutant IDH1 vaccine in newly diagnosed glioma. Study-wide background: Onset of vaccination occurred 4-6 weeks following radiotherapy alone, or with temozolomide cycles. Patients under treatment included roughly 60% males and around 38% females and had a mean age of approximately 40 years.

Sequencing used immunoSEQ multiplex PCR; TCRdb keeps in-frame clones, though not all of them. Of approximately 22,000 clones in the sample, around 80% were seen once. About this clone: As yet, its antigen is unknown.

CDR3 length: 13 amino acids. The V end lost 5 bases, the J end lost 7 bases, and 15 bases lay between the germline ends. The V gene's germline CDR1 is LGHNT and CDR2 FRNRAP. As for time point: week 47, end of study. The content of each vaccine dose was 300 ug of mutant IDH1 20-mer peptide, and topical imiquimod accompanied it. During weeks 1, 3, 5, 7, 11, 15, 19 and 23, patients received eight vaccinations. The donors' diagnosis was new WHO grade 3 or 4 astrocytoma that was IDH1-mutant and ATRX-lost. This clonotype was obtained from a man aged 40-49 years with glioma. Some clones in this sample may be carry-over from other donors' samples. Sample: PBMCs, taken from a glioma patient whose treatment included an IDH1 peptide vaccine. The chain couples TRBV12-5 to TRBJ2-7; tentatively, D is TRBD2 (5 bases). The CDR3 protein is CASGPPRTREQYF. The CDR3 DNA follows: TGTGCTAGTGGTCCCCCCCGGACTCGGGAGCAGTACTTC.